One and the same sample provided the 24 T cell receptor beta chains below, sequenced in a study of long-term antiretroviral therapy in people with HIV. Run at survey level, the immunoSEQ assay was version v3.0. Measured with immunoSEQ multiplex PCR; TCRdb has only the in-frame clones, and not every one. The table has tens of thousands of clones, 70% to 85% seen once; the top ten hold around 20%. The sequenced sample was unsorted PBMCs, obtained 0.5 years before starting antiretroviral therapy. These receptors were collected from a man in his forties or fifties with HIV.

The CDR3 DNA sequence: TGTGCCAGCAGCCCCCCGGGCGCGTCTAATGAGCAGTTCTTC. Translated, it gives CASSPPGASNEQFF. The chain couples TRBV7-2 to TRBJ2-1; D call uncertain. This CDR3 has 14 residues. Germline V gene lookup returns CDR1 SGHTA and CDR2 FQGNSA. Trimming cost V 5 bases and J 7 bases, with 15 bases left between them.

The chain couples TRBV5-5 to TRBJ1-4; the D gene is possibly TRBD1 (5 bases). The CDR3 extends over 15 amino acids. The V end lost 0 bases, the J end lost 8 bases, and 14 bases lay between the germline ends. Per germline, CDR1 SGHKS and CDR2 YYEKEE (reference sequence). The CDR3 protein is CASSLAAGSIEKLFF. The CDR3 DNA reads as TGTGCCAGCAGCTTGGCTGCAGGGAGCATAGAAAAACTGTTTTTT.

The V call is TRBV6-5, the J call TRBJ1-1; D may be TRBD1 (6 bases). The CDR3 spans 15 residues. V was clipped by 4 bases and J by 3 bases, with 15 bases between them. Germline CDR1 and CDR2: MNHEY and SVGAGI. CDR3 sequence (DNA): TGTGCCAGCAGTTGGCTCTCGGGGGGCGACACTGAAGCTTTCTTT. Translation gives CASSWLSGGDTEAFF.

This clone was seen a single time. The genes are TRBV6-1 and TRBJ1-1, with TRBD1 identical over 9 bases. CDR3 length: 14 residues. The junction had 5 bases not matched to a gene; V was cut back by 8 bases and J by 1 base. Germline V CDR1 and CDR2: MNHNS, SASEGT. CDR3 sequence reads: CASGTGSWNTEAFF. CDR3 DNA sequence: TGTGCCAGCGGGACAGGGAGCTGGAACACTGAAGCTTTCTTT.

V gene TRBV2 combines with J gene TRBJ1-5, with TRBD1 matching over 10 bases. Per germline, CDR1 SNHLY and CDR2 FYNNEI. CDR3 length: 14 amino acids. Unmatched junction bases numbered 2, after V lost 4 bases and J lost 5 bases. The CDR3 spells CASSGTGGYQPQHF. The CDR3 DNA reads TGTGCCAGCAGTGGGACAGGGGGATATCAGCCCCAGCATTTT.

The chain links TRBV6-5 to TRBJ1-1, with no clear D. This CDR3 is 14 amino acids long. Trimming stripped 6 bases from V and 0 bases from J, with 11 bases between. The germline gives CDR1 MNHEY, CDR2 SVGAGI. CDR3 DNA sequence: TGTGCCAGCAGGGCAGTTCCTTTGAACACTGAAGCTTTCTTT. Translation gives CASRAVPLNTEAFF.

The chain joins TRBV30 to TRBJ2-2; the match to TRBD2 covers 8 bases. The germline gives CDR1 GTSNPN, CDR2 SVGIG (reference sequence). The CDR3 covers 16 residues. Trimming removed 0 bases from V and 4 bases from J; junction bases left unmatched: 7. The CDR3 DNA sequence: TGTGCCTGGAGTGTACGAACGGGGGGGGTCACCGGGGAGCTGTTTTTT. Its protein is CAWSVRTGGVTGELFF.

The chain carries TRBV19 and TRBJ2-2; D remains ambiguous. The CDR3 contains 14 residues. CDR1 and CDR2 from the germline V gene are LNHDA and SQIVND (reference sequence). Deletions cut 3 bases from V and 5 bases from J, with 10 bases between. The CDR3 region has the DNA TGTGCCAGTAGTATCGAGAGTTGGACCGGGGAGCTGTTTTTT. This gives the protein CASSIESWTGELFF.

The chain has TRBV7-2 and TRBJ1-3; TRBD1 matches at 12 bases. Germline V gene lookup returns CDR1 SGHTA and CDR2 FQGNSA. The V gene end was trimmed by 11 bases and the J gene end by 3 bases; junction bases not matched to a gene: 11. This CDR3 contains 16 residues. The CDR3 region is CAEVGTGGAGGNTIYF. CDR3 nucleotide sequence: TGTGCCGAAGTAGGGACAGGGGGCGCTGGTGGAAACACCATATATTTT.

This clone was seen a single time. The rearrangement joins TRBV4-1 to TRBJ2-2; TRBD1 matches at 11 bases. This CDR3 region has 17 residues. The J segment lost 4 bases and the V segment lost 1 base, leaving 5 bases of the junction unmatched. CDR1 is MGHRA and CDR2 is YSYEKL in the germline V gene. The CDR3 DNA sequence: TGCGCCAGCAGCCAAGGACCCGGGACAGGGGGCACCGGGGAGCTGTTTTTT. Translation gives CASSQGPGTGGTGELFF.

J is TRBJ2-2 and V is TRBV2; D gene uncertain. V was shortened by 1 base and J by 8 bases, with 11 bases between the two germline ends. Germline V lookup: CDR1 SNHLY, CDR2 FYNNEI. The CDR3 is 14 residues long. CDR3 DNA: TGTGCCAGCAGTGAAGAGGTTTTGCCGGGGGAGCTGTTTTTT. Translating gives CASSEEVLPGELFF.

This sequence joins TRBV19 and TRBJ2-7, with D perhaps TRBD1 (6 bases). V dropped 3 bases and J dropped 7 bases, with 13 bases sitting between them. CDR3 length: 13 amino acids. The germline CDR1 and CDR2 sequences are LNHDA and SQIVND (reference sequence). The CDR3 sequence: CASSIQGSQEQYF. CDR3 coding DNA: TGTGCCAGTAGTATCCAGGGGTCTCAAGAGCAGTACTTC.

The rearrangement links TRBV9 to TRBJ1-1; weak D call: TRBD1 (5 bases). CDR3 length: 13 amino acids. The germline V gene has CDR1 SGDLS and CDR2 YYNGEE. V lost 2 bases and J lost 4, with 9 bases in between. CDR3 nucleotide sequence: TGTGCCAGCAGCGTCGGGGGTAGCACTGAAGCTTTCTTT. Amino acids: CASSVGGSTEAFF.

The chain couples TRBV30 to TRBJ1-5; the D gene is possibly TRBD1 (5 bases). CDR1 and CDR2 from the germline V gene are GTSNPN and SVGIG (reference sequence). The CDR3 has 18 residues. Trimming left V 2 bases short and J 6 bases short, with 26 bases between. Written as DNA, the CDR3 is TGTGCCTGGAGTTCTAAATTTTTCCCAGGGTTGGCGGCTCAGCCCCAGCATTTT. Translated: CAWSSKFFPGLAAQPQHF.

V is TRBV6-5 and J is TRBJ1-6, with D uncertain. Between the trimmed V and J ends, which lost 6 bases and 8 bases, there was a span of 14 bases. This CDR3 spans 14 amino acids. The germline V gene has CDR1 MNHEY and CDR2 SVGAGI. The CDR3 loop reads CASSPVRKDSPLHF. CDR3 coding DNA: TGTGCCAGCAGCCCCGTCCGCAAGGATTCACCCCTCCACTTT.

The genes are TRBV28 and TRBJ1-2, with a tentative D call TRBD1 (5 bases). The germline V gene has CDR1 MDHEN and CDR2 SYDVKM. The V and J ends lost 3 bases and 8 bases respectively, with 19 bases between them. The CDR3 is 15 amino acids. The CDR3 region has the DNA TGTGCCAGCAGTTTTAAGGAGGGACCCCTATGGGGCTACACCTTC. Amino acid sequence: CASSFKEGPLWGYTF.

The chain links TRBV11-2 to TRBJ2-2; 7 positions match TRBD1. The V and J ends lost 6 bases and 0 bases, in that order; junction bases with no gene match: 4. The CDR3 is 15 residues long. Germline V gene lookup returns CDR1 SGHAT and CDR2 FQNNGV. The CDR3, as DNA: TGTGCCAGCAGGGCCGGGACAGCGAACACCGGGGAGCTGTTTTTT. It translates to CASRAGTANTGELFF.

This chain connects TRBV4-1 to TRBJ1-3; 9 bases fit TRBD1. The V gene end was trimmed by 3 bases and the J gene end by 2 bases; junction bases not matched to a gene: 2. In germline, CDR1 is MGHRA, CDR2 YSYEKL. The CDR3 runs to 15 residues. CDR3 protein: CASSQGQGPGNTIYF. The CDR3 nucleotides read TGCGCCAGCAGCCAGGGACAGGGCCCTGGAAACACCATATATTTT.

This chain joins TRBV30 and TRBJ2-6; 11 bases are shared with TRBD1. CDR1 and CDR2 (germline): GTSNPN, SVGIG (reference sequence). The V and J ends lost 5 bases and 4 bases, in that order; junction bases with no gene match: 4. The CDR3 extends over 15 amino acids. CDR3 region: CAWGQGAVGANVLTF. The CDR3, as DNA: TGTGCCTGGGGACAGGGGGCGGTAGGGGCCAACGTCCTGACTTTC.

The rearrangement joins TRBV30 to TRBJ1-2; D unresolved. Per the germline V gene, CDR1 is GTSNPN and CDR2 is SVGIG (reference sequence). Trimming shortened V by 0 bases and J by 8 bases, and 13 bases separated the two germline ends. The CDR3 is 13 residues long. The CDR3 DNA sequence: TGTGCCTGGAGTGTACGGGAGGGAATCGGCTACACCTTC. Amino acid sequence: CAWSVREGIGYTF.

The chain links TRBV6-1 to TRBJ2-7; TRBD2 matches at 10 bases. CDR3 length equals 14 residues. Per the germline V gene, CDR1 is MNHNS and CDR2 is SASEGT. J gave up 4 bases and V 5 bases, and 5 bases lay outside the gene matches. The CDR3 here is CASSTSGALYEQYF. The CDR3 nucleotides are TGTGCCAGCAGTACTAGCGGGGCCTTATACGAGCAGTACTTC.

This chain links TRBV19 with TRBJ1-2; D is unclear. Trimming stripped 4 bases from V and 2 bases from J, with 8 bases between. Germline values: CDR1 LNHDA, CDR2 SQIVND (reference sequence). This CDR3 spans 13 amino acids. CDR3 coding DNA: TGTGCCAGTAGTACCAACAGAAACTATGGCTACACCTTC. Its translation is CASSTNRNYGYTF.

Comments on this clone: Additional DNA sequences in this sample encode the identical CDR3. The chain couples TRBV9 to TRBJ2-2; TRBD1 agrees at 8 bases. This CDR3 comprises 15 residues. The V and J ends lost 3 bases and 3 bases, in that order; junction bases with no gene match: 4. Germline assignment: CDR1 SGDLS and CDR2 YYNGEE. CDR3 sequence: CASSATTGDTGELFF. The CDR3, as DNA: TGTGCCAGCAGCGCGACGACAGGGGACACCGGGGAGCTGTTTTTT. The full variable domain, its missing parts supplied by reference TRBV9 and TRBJ2-2, is DSGVTQTPKHLITATGQRVTLRCSPRSGDLSVYWYQQSLDQGLQFLIQYYNGEERAKGNILERFSAQQFPDLHSELNLSSLELGDSALYFCASSATTGDTGELFFGEGSRLTVL.

The rearrangement links TRBV29-1 to TRBJ2-2, with D possibly matching TRBD1 (7 bases). The length of the CDR3 is 15 residues. V gave up 6 bases and J gave up 0 bases, with 14 bases separating them. CDR1 is SQVTM and CDR2 is ANQGSEA in the germline V gene. The CDR3 loop reads CSVIGGTANTGELFF. CDR3 bases: TGCAGCGTAATAGGCGGGACAGCGAACACCGGGGAGCTGTTTTTT.